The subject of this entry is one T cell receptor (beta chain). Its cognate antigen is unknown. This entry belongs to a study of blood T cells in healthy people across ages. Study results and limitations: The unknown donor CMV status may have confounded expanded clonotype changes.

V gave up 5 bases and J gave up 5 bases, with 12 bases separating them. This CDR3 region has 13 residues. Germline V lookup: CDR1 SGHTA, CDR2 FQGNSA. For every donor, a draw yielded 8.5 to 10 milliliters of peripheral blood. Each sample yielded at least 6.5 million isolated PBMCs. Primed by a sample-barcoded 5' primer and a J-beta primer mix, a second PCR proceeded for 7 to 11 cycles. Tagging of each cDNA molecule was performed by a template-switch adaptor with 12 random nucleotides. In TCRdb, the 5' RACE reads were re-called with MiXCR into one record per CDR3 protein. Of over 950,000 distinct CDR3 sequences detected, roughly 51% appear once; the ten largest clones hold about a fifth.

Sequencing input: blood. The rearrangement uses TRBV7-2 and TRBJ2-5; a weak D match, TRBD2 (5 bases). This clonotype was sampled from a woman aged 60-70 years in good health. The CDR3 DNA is TGTGCCAGCAGCCCAGTCTGGGAGGAGACCCAGTACTTC. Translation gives CASSPVWEETQYF.